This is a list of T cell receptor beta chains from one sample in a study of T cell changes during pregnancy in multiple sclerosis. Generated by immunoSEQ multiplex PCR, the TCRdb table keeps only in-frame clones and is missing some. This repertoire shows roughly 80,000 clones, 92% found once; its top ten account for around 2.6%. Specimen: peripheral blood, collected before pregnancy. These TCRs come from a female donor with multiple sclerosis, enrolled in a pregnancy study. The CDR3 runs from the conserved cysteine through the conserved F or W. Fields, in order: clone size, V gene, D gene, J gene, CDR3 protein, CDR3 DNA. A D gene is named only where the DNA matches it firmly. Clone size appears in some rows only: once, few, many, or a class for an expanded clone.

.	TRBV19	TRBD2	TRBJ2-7	CASSRSGTSVEGEQYF	TGTGCCAGTAGTCGCTCCGGGACTAGCGTCGAGGGGGAGCAGTACTTC
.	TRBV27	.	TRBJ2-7	CASKPGNLYEQYF	TGTGCCAGCAAACCGGGAAACCTTTACGAGCAGTACTTC
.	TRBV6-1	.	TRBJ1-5	CASSDPGGLRPQHF	TGTGCCAGCAGTGATCCGGGTGGCCTAAGGCCCCAGCATTTT
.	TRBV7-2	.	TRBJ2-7	CASSTTRYEQYF	TGTGCCAGCAGCACGACACGTTACGAGCAGTACTTC
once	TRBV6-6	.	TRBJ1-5	CASSFEQFNQPQHF	TGTGCCAGCAGTTTTGAACAGTTCAATCAGCCCCAGCATTTT
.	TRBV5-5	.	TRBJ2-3	CASSRGGDTQYF	TGTGCCAGCAGCAGGGGAGGTGATACGCAGTATTTT
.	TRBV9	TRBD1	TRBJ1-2	CASNNRDRVLEDGYTF	TGTGCCAGCAATAATAGGGACAGGGTATTGGAGGATGGCTACACCTTC
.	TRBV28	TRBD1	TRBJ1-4	CASSLSSGTGYEKLFF	TGTGCCAGCAGTTTAAGTTCCGGGACAGGGTATGAAAAACTGTTTTTT
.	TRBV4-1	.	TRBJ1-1	CASSQAGENTEAFF	TGCGCCAGCAGCCAAGCGGGGGAGAACACTGAAGCTTTCTTT
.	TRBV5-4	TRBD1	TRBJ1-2	CASSFWSGQKGYTF	TGTGCCAGCAGCTTTTGGTCGGGACAGAAGGGCTACACCTTC
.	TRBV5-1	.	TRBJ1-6	CASSLEVGGDSPLHF	TGCGCCAGCAGCTTGGAGGTAGGGGGGGATTCACCCCTCCACTTT
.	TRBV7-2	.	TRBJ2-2	CASSKGLLNTGELFF	TGTGCCAGCAGTAAGGGACTTCTTAACACCGGGGAGCTGTTTTTT
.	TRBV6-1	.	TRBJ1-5	CASSWGLDQPQHF	TGTGCCAGCAGTTGGGGGCTAGATCAGCCCCAGCATTTT
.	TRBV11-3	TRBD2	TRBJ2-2	CASSLYTGGMGTGELFF	TGTGCCAGCAGCTTATATACGGGAGGGATGGGGACCGGGGAGCTGTTTTTT
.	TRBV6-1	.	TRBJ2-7	CASSVDFSYEQYF	TGTGCCAGCAGTGTGGACTTCTCCTACGAGCAGTACTTC
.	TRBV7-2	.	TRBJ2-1	CASSLWAVGNEQFF	TGTGCCAGCAGCTTATGGGCCGTTGGCAATGAGCAGTTCTTC
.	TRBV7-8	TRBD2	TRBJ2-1	CASSRSGRYNEQFF	TGTGCCAGCAGCCGTAGCGGGAGATACAATGAGCAGTTCTTC
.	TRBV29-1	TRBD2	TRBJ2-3	CSVEPSGGFTSTDTQYF	TGCAGCGTGGAACCTAGCGGAGGGTTCACTAGCACAGATACGCAGTATTTT
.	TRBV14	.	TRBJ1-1	CASSPRWGGGWNTEAFF	TGTGCCAGCAGCCCCCGTTGGGGGGGAGGATGGAACACTGAAGCTTTCTTT
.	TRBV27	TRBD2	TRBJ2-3	CASSLFGGRPADTQYF	TGTGCCAGCAGTTTATTTGGCGGGAGACCCGCAGATACGCAGTATTTT
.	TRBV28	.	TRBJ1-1	CASSLYQGWGAEAFF	TGTGCCAGCAGTTTATATCAGGGGTGGGGAGCTGAAGCTTTCTTT
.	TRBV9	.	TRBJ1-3	CASSVTGRTGNTIYF	TGTGCCAGCAGCGTAACCGGTCGTACTGGAAACACCATATATTTT
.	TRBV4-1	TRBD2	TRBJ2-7	CASSLTSGYEQYF	TGCGCCAGCAGCCTCACTAGCGGCTACGAGCAGTACTTC
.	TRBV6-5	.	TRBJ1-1	CASGLQGNTEAFF	TGTGCCAGCGGGTTACAGGGGAACACTGAAGCTTTCTTT
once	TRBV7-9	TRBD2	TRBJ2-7	CASSVPGLAGVYEQYF	TGTGCCAGCAGCGTCCCGGGACTAGCGGGAGTGTACGAGCAGTACTTC
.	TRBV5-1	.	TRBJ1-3	CASSLGGPGNTIYF	TGCGCCAGCAGCTTGGGGGGGCCTGGAAACACCATATATTTT
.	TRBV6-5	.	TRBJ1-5	CASSYSSTQPQHF	TGTGCCAGCAGTTACTCGAGTACCCAGCCCCAGCATTTT
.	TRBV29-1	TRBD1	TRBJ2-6	CSVGAGGAGANVLTF	TGCAGCGTTGGGGCAGGGGGCGCTGGGGCCAACGTCCTGACTTTC
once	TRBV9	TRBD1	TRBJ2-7	CASSLLPTGRTYEQYF	TGTGCCAGCAGCCTATTACCGACAGGGCGGACCTACGAGCAGTACTTC
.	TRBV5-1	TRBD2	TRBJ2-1	CASNLGTSQYNEQFF	TGCGCCAGCAATTTAGGGACTAGCCAATACAATGAGCAGTTCTTC
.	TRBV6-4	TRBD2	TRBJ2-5	CASSTAGLAEGDQETQYF	TGTGCCAGCTCCACCGCGGGACTAGCGGAGGGCGACCAAGAGACCCAGTACTTC
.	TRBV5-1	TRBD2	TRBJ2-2	CASSLAASGRAGELFF	TGCGCCAGCAGCTTGGCGGCTAGCGGGAGGGCCGGGGAGCTGTTTTTT
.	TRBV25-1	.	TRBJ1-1	CASTKEMNTEAFF	TGTGCCAGCACTAAGGAGATGAACACTGAAGCTTTCTTT
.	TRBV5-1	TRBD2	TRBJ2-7	CASSFGEGTDEQYF	TGCGCCAGCAGCTTCGGGGAGGGGACGGACGAGCAGTACTTC
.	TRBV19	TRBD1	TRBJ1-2	CASSRSTGTVIYGYTF	TGTGCCAGTAGTAGGTCGACCGGGACAGTAATCTATGGCTACACCTTC
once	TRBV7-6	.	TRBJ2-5	CASSLARPSETQYF	TGTGCCAGCAGCTTAGCGCGGCCTTCAGAGACCCAGTACTTC
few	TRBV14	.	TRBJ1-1	CASSQRLGVSTNTEAFF	TGTGCCAGCAGCCAACGACTCGGGGTTTCTACGAACACTGAAGCTTTCTTT
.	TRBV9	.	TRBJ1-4	CASSATGATNEKLFF	TGTGCCAGCAGCGCGACAGGTGCAACTAATGAAAAACTGTTTTTT
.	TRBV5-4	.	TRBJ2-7	CASSLGAGEQYF	TGTGCCAGCAGCTTGGGGGCGGGAGAGCAGTACTTC
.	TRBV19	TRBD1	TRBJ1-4	CATYPGTGKEKLFF	TGTGCCACCTATCCCGGGACAGGGAAAGAAAAACTGTTTTTT
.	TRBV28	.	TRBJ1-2	CASLREEGYTF	TGTGCCAGCTTAAGGGAGGAGGGCTACACCTTC
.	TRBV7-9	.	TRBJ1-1	CASIPGEGNTEAFF	TGTGCCAGCATCCCGGGGGAGGGGAACACTGAAGCTTTCTTT
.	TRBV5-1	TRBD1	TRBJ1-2	CASSPGTGNDYGYTF	TGCGCCAGCAGCCCCGGGACAGGGAACGACTATGGCTACACCTTC